This T cell receptor beta chain was sequenced during a study of blood T cell repertoires in COVID-19. Study as a whole: The United States, Italy and Spain supplied acute and convalescent COVID-19 samples.

The CDR3 length is 16 residues. The germline V and J ends were trimmed by 3 bases and 2 bases, with 13 bases remaining between them. The study recruited people aged roughly 18 to 95 years across about two dozen US areas. The study assigned cohorts using participant-reported clinical history. Original processing notes: Using reference gene primer amplification, nucleated cell counts were estimated. Assay: immunoSEQ multiplex PCR; the TCRdb copy retains only in-frame clones and omits some. That table furnishes V, J and clone size, whereas the DNA furnished D and trimming. The data contain around 200,000 clones, about 82% of them seen just once; the ten biggest clones take up approximately 5%.

The material sequenced was PBMCs or T cells enriched from blood (not recorded which). The chain links TRBV23-1 to TRBJ1-4; D is perhaps TRBD1 (6 bases). TRBV23-1 is filed as an ORF, its function uncertain. This clonotype was obtained from a man in his forties or fifties with acute COVID-19. CDR3 amino acids: CASSHPCQGTNEKLFF. As DNA, the CDR3 is TGCGCCAGCAGTCATCCGTGTCAGGGGACTAATGAAAAACTGTTTTTT.